Listed here is a single T cell receptor beta chain. Germline-derived CDR1 and CDR2 are KGHSH and LQKENI. Trimming left V 1 base short and J 9 bases short, with 10 bases between. The CDR3 has 13 amino acids. Sequencing used immunoSEQ multiplex PCR; TCRdb keeps in-frame clones, though not all of them. The sample shows approximately 210,000 clones, approximately 90% of them seen only once. The sample belongs to a study of blood T cell repertoires in COVID-19. The source material was peripheral blood. This chain uses TRBV18 with TRBJ2-1; D not resolved. This TCR came from a man aged 25 to 45 with acute or convalescent COVID-19. CDR3 loop: CASSPRQSPEQFF. DNA for the CDR3: TGTGCCAGCTCACCACGGCAGTCCCCTGAGCAGTTCTTC. The complete variable domain, with remaining parts taken from reference TRBV18 and TRBJ2-1, reads NAGVMQNPRHLVRRRGQEARLRCSPMKGHSHVYWYRQLPEEGLKFMVYLQKENIIDESGMPKERFSAEFPKEGPSILRIQQVVRGDSAAYFCASSPRQSPEQFFGPGTRLTVL.